Included here is one T cell receptor (beta chain) sequence, with context. The sample is drawn from a study of blood T cell repertoires in COVID-19. Looking at the study overall: Both acute and convalescent COVID-19 samples were obtained from the United States, Italy and Spain. T cells, B-cell-depleted T cells, or PBMCs supplied cDNA or gDNA.

The germline CDR1 and CDR2 sequences are MDHEN and SYDVKM. J was trimmed by 4 bases and V by 7 bases; bases with no gene match: 10. This CDR3 contains 15 residues. Original processing notes: Amplification from reference gene primers served as the basis for estimated nucleated cell counts. Measured with immunoSEQ multiplex PCR; TCRdb has only the in-frame clones, and not every one. Clone size and V and J calls were adopted from that table, with D and trimming inferred from the DNA. The table shows under 200,000 clones, with roughly four fifths occurring only once. This rearrangement joins TRBV28 to TRBJ1-3; 7 bases line up with TRBD1. The sequencing sample was made of peripheral blood. This TCR was sampled from a woman in her thirties with acute or convalescent COVID-19. Here the CDR3 DNA reads TGTGCCAGCACTCCGGACAGGATGGACGGAAACACCATATATTTT. As protein: CASTPDRMDGNTIYF.